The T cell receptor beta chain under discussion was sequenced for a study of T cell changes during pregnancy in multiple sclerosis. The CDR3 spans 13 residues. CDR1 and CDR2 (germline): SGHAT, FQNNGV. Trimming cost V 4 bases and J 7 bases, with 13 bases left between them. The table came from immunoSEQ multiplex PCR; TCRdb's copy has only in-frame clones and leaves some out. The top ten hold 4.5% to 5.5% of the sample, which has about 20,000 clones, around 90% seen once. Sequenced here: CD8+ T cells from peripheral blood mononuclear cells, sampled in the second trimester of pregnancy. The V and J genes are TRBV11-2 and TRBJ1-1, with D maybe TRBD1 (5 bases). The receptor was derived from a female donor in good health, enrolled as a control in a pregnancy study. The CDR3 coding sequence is TGTGCCAGCAGCTCCGATTGGACAAATGAAGCTTTCTTT. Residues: CASSSDWTNEAFF. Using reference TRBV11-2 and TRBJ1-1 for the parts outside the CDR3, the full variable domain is EAGVAQSPRYKIIEKRQSVAFWCNPISGHATLYWYQQILGQGPKLLIQFQNNGVVDDSQLPKDRFSAERLKGVDSTLKIQPAKLEDSAVYLCASSSDWTNEAFFGQGTRLTVV.